The present TCR beta chain was sequenced within a study of T cell changes during pregnancy in multiple sclerosis. Clones were sequenced by immunoSEQ multiplex PCR, and TCRdb holds only the in-frame ones, with some missing. Found here are around 51,000 clones, approximately 94% of them singletons; the top ten hold less than 0.65%. The CDR3 runs 15 residues. The V gene end was trimmed by 4 bases and the J gene end by 2 bases; junction bases not matched to a gene: 8. Germline assignment: CDR1 SEHNR and CDR2 FQNEAQ (reference sequence). The TCR sequence derives from a female donor with multiple sclerosis, enrolled in a pregnancy study. The J gene is TRBJ2-7, the V gene TRBV7-9; 7 nucleotides match TRBD1. This material consisted of CD4+ T cells from peripheral blood mononuclear cells, taken in the second trimester of pregnancy. The CDR3: CASSSTQGIPYEQYF. The CDR3 nucleotides read TGTGCCAGCAGCTCCACACAGGGGATACCCTACGAGCAGTACTTC.